This T cell receptor beta chain originates from a study of T cells in Graves' hyperthyroidism and ophthalmopathy (dated by TCRdb to the late 2010s). For context, the study as a whole: Peripheral blood samples were taken at the time of initial diagnosis, prior to any treatment. A discovery cohort of about 95 patients, about 40 with Graves' ophthalmopathy and under 60 with stable Graves' hyperthyroidism, was used to find distinguishing TCR V-J signatures. An independent validation cohort of around 19 hyperthyroidism patients and about 16 patients who later progressed to ophthalmopathy tested prospective prediction of ophthalmopathy. The 100 discovery patients were randomly split 7:3 into training and test sets. The study also compared thyroid tissue and blood T-cell repertoires from about six Graves' hyperthyroidism patients. Once sampling was done, hyperthyroidism patients were given methimazole at a starting dose of 30 mg daily, whereas ophthalmopathy patients were given high-dose intravenous methylprednisolone. The paper reports TCR Vbeta CDR3 sequencing of over 120 peripheral blood samples: over 40 ophthalmopathy, fewer than 80 hyperthyroidism and 17 progressor patients.

The hyperthyroidism patients were between 18 and 65 years old and newly diagnosed, with a disease duration of less than 2 months. Exclusion was applied to patients with uncontrolled infections, other autoimmune diseases, pregnancy or lactation. Clinical symptoms, serum thyroxine and TRAb, thyroid ultrasound, and orbital computed tomography formed the basis for the diagnoses. Blood from progressor patients was drawn when they were first diagnosed with hyperthyroidism, before any ophthalmopathy symptoms appeared. Ficoll-Paque density gradient centrifugation was used to isolate PBMCs from around 10 ml of fresh peripheral blood. Patients classed as progressors first received a Graves' hyperthyroidism diagnosis and then went on to develop ophthalmopathy during follow-up. Trizol reagent was used to extract total RNA, and RNA quality was then checked on an Agilent 2100 Bioanalyzer. TCR beta CDR3 regions were amplified from RNA transcripts. The TCR CDR3 was subjected to a first round of RT-PCR using the HTBI primer set and the Qiagen OneStep RT-PCR kit. A second multiplex PCR round built the libraries, followed by size selection and purification. Sequencing of the libraries was done on an Illumina HiSeq2000 using paired-end 100 bp reads. Per the source publication's procedure: SOAPnuke was used to process the raw data, throwing out any read that contained adapters or uncalled bases, had a mean Phred below 15, or lacked an exact constant-primer or identifier match. High-quality paired reads were merged with COPE v1.2.5, and unique nucleotide sequences were defined as clonotypes. MiTCR v1.1 was used to align the clonotypes against IMGT TRBV, TRBD and TRBJ reference segments. Only V-J combinations with frequency above 0.0001, covering 98% to 99.2% of repertoires, were analysed. A TCS score was defined as the ratio of F50 (clonal expansion) to E x V (chaos), with BLOSUM62-based TCRdist applied between CDR3 peptides within each V-J. Welch's t-statistics and random forest reduced roughly 500 V-J features to 13, which were used in a naive Bayes classifier (R e1071). TCRdb reprocessing: public reads trimmed at Q25 with fastp, clones called with MiXCR, in-frame beta chains kept. CDR3 protein sequences are deduplicated, and each keeps its most common genes and DNA. None of the V and J calls come from the authors' own analysis; TCRdb made them. This sample lists about 580,000 distinct CDR3 sequences; 11% to 15% were detected once. The ten top clones hold roughly 5.5% of the sample.

This clonotype was detected only a few times. Its cognate antigen has yet to be identified. Base qualities are not provided; no much larger clone lies one nucleotide away. The CDR3 measures 14 amino acids from cysteine to phenylalanine. Only the CDR3 DNA is retained, 42 bases long and in frame from the first base. After removal of 1 base from V and 5 bases from J, the junction retains 5 bases not matched to a gene. The germline V gene gives CDR1 as SQVTM and CDR2 as ANQGSEA. The study at large found these results: A model built on a 13 V-J signature distinguished ophthalmopathy from stable hyperthyroidism, reaching 85% to 90% sensitivity and approximately 81% specificity in cross-validation and 80%/75% in testing. Most expanded thyroid clonotypes (frequency above 0.001) were also detected in blood, a finding suggesting that blood repertoires may reflect thyroid immune responses. No statistical method was used to set the sample size in advance, and investigators knew the group allocation. In validation, progression to ophthalmopathy was predicted by the model with nearly 71% sensitivity and 72.22% specificity, a median of approximately 6.5 months before onset.

The sample comprised blood. This clonotype was obtained from a woman aged 25 to 39 with Graves' hyperthyroidism that later progressed to Graves' ophthalmopathy. In this chain, TRBV29-1 is recombined with TRBJ2-7, with 10 junctional bases fitting TRBD1. The CDR3 here reads CSVEVGTGVDEQYF. DNA sequence: TGCAGCGTTGAAGTTGGGACAGGGGTCGACGAGCAGTACTTC.